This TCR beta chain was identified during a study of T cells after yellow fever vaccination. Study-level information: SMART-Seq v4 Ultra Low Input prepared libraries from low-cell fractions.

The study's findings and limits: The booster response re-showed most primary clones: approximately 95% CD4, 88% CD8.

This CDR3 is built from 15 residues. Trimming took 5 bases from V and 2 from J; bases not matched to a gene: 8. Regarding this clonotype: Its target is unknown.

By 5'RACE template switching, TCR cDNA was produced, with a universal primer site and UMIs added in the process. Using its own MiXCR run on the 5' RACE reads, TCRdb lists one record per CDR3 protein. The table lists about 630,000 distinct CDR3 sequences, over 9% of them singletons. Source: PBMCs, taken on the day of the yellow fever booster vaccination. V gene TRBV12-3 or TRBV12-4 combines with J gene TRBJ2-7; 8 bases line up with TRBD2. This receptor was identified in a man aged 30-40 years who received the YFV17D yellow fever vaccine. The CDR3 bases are TGTGCCAGCAGTCGTGGACTAGCCCAGGCCTACGAGCAGTACTTC. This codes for CASSRGLAQAYEQYF.